This TCR beta chain was identified in a study of cytomegalovirus exposure and HLA in healthy donors (dated by TCRdb to about 2017). Notes on the research overall: An earlier analysis of several hundred of the donors reported approximately 260 Gb of sequence data and around 120 million unique TCR beta sequences obtained from roughly 170 million T cells. Among the roughly 410 genotyped donors, approximately 81% belonged to the genetic ancestry cluster associated with self-reported Caucasian donors. Across 398 genotyped donors of the cohort, an average of about 200,000 unique TCR beta nucleotide sequences per donor were sequenced, and roughly 17% of those sequences were non-productive. Roughly 310 gigabases of sequencing data and tens of millions of unique TCR sequences were included in an early release covering several hundred HLA-typed donors. Along with the approximately 650-subject first cohort, a separate validation cohort of over a hundred different subjects was used. An earlier analysis of about 600 of the donors used high-throughput TCR beta sequencing to judge whether each TCR beta V gene segment behaved as functional or pseudogenic. Class I and class II HLA loci were covered by the typing at four-digit resolution. To predict cytomegalovirus infection status, the study brought together high-throughput TCR immunosequencing, statistical association of individual TCRs with disease status, and machine learning. A later genetic analysis took genome-wide SNP genotypes for about three fifths of the 666 donors and used that subset as a discovery cohort. Four to six DR-DQ haplotypes were handled as single units for association and clustering, since linkage in the cohort was strong. Donor age, sex, ethnicity and CMV serostatus were compiled alongside the repertoire data. A later analysis re-analyzed previously published TCR beta repertoires from 650 to 800 donors and added high-resolution HLA genotyping to study TCR occurrence patterns. The aim of the study was to test whether cataloging public T cell receptors could identify signatures of past pathogen exposure. The later analysis used no new phenotypic data to find candidate immune exposures, relying instead on TCR beta sequences and their occurrence across donors. Every repertoire in the discovery cohort had been generated on one and the same sequencing platform. The study profiled the T cell repertoires of 500 to 800 subjects by immunosequencing and related them to cytomegalovirus serostatus. The number of donors typed differed by locus, with about 629-630 for A, B, C, DRB1 and DQB1, around 520 for DQA1, 600 to 610 for DPA1, and about 450 for DPB1. Points the paper makes about the study in general: Sequencing depth was assumed to be roughly uniform across donors in the presence/absence analyses, though that assumption may not hold. In a later genetic analysis, a missense DCLRE1C variant was associated with V-gene and J-gene trimming of TCR beta chains, and the association was replicated in an independent cohort. Because counts were too low, 15 to 20 rarely observed V segments, including chromosome 9 orphons, were left out of the earlier analysis of over 550 of the donors. In a later analysis, TCR association rates were found to vary across HLA loci, with the most associated TCRs seen for DRB1 alleles and the fewest for HLA-C alleles. In both the original and validation cohorts, the classifier was reported to diagnose cytomegalovirus status with high specificity and sensitivity. Most CMV-associated TCR beta chains appeared to be HLA-restricted in a later analysis, and the HLA associations seemed to be driven largely by CMV exposure. Linkage disequilibrium might explain the correlated functional status among segregating V segments, but an unknown experimental factor could not be excluded. In a later analysis, HLA-associated TCR beta chains were found to be more clonally expanded and to have lower generation probabilities than equally common non-associated chains. A later analysis reported that several top co-occurrence clusters appeared linked to parvovirus B19, influenza, CMV and Epstein-Barr virus. A later analysis associated 15,000 to 20,000 TCR beta sequences with specific HLA alleles at a false discovery rate of 0.05. In the study, about 150 TCR beta chains were listed as associated with cytomegalovirus. This cohort had only TCR beta chains sequenced, and the lack of alpha or paired-chain data limited which features could be detected. Three of the identified cytomegalovirus-associated TCR beta chains were confirmed in vitro to be specific for cytomegalovirus antigens. Because some donors lacked HLA typing at each locus, the association tests relied only on the typed subset. Across donors, most TCR sequences were observed very rarely, whereas some public TCRs were present in many individuals. When HLA alleles, especially DR and DQ, strongly co-occurred, attributing TCR associations to individual alleles was difficult. A further reported finding was that TCR beta sequences accurately predicted the HLA-A and HLA-B alleles for most subjects in the first cohort. According to a later genetic analysis, donors in an Asian-associated ancestry cluster had fewer N-insertions in productive TCRs than the roughly 700-donor mean. The authors suggested that the approach could potentially be extended to other disease states and immunological phenotypes. Some IMGT-functional V segments, including TRBV6-2 and TRBV6-3, could not be told apart with the 87-base-pair reads, so those segments were excluded. An earlier analysis of approximately 500 of the donors showed that most TCR beta V segments appeared in productive rearrangements either about 87% or about 30% of the time, which broadly matched IMGT annotations. A cluster of highly shared sequence variants was judged likely to be a technical artifact of the sequencing pipeline. For the cohort, immune exposure information was limited to CMV serostatus.

The CDR3 runs 12 amino acids, cysteine and phenylalanine included. Solely the CDR3 DNA is kept, with 36 bases framed from the first base. V and J are truncated by 3 bases and 7 bases respectively, leaving an intervening sequence of 9 bases. The germline V gene (reference sequence) supplies CDR1 MNHEY and CDR2 SMNVEV. Libraries were prepared through the immunoSEQ multiplex PCR assay. The multiplex PCR relied on a mix of 60 forward primers for TCR Vbeta segments and 13 reverse primers for TCR Jbeta segments. The CDR3 region of rearranged TCR beta genes was amplified from genomic DNA by a multiplex PCR assay. On the Illumina HiSeq System, the amplified TCR beta libraries were sequenced as 87-base-pair reads. Per the source publication's procedure: A later analysis counted tens of millions of unique TCR beta chains across the 700 or so repertoires, and roughly 9.9 million of these chains were shared by at least two donors. Raw reads were error-corrected and collapsed into unique sequences with a nearest-neighbor algorithm that merged closely related sequences to remove PCR and sequencing errors. To assign V, D and J gene segments, CDR3 sequences were aligned to IMGT reference sequences. For a sequence to be retained, a match of at least six nucleotides to both a V gene segment and a J gene segment was required. A rearrangement was called productive if the CDR3 had no stop codons and remained in frame with V and J, and every other rearrangement was called non-productive. Following IMGT convention, CDR3 was defined as the stretch from the second conserved V-encoded cysteine to the conserved J-encoded phenylalanine. The earlier analysis of 550 to 650 of the donors excluded any sequence lacking an unambiguous match to a single V gene segment. In an earlier analysis of approximately 610 of the donors, V segments were called functional above 56.7% productive rearrangements and were called segregating when the between-donor standard deviation exceeded 5%. A statistical classification framework was built to diagnose cytomegalovirus status from the catalog of TCR beta chain sequences. In a later analysis, V and J genes were assigned by comparing TCR nucleotide sequences against IMGT/GENE-DB human TR gene sequences. Using the TCRdist pipeline, a later analysis assigned CDR3 sequences along with most-parsimonious VDJ recombination scenarios. In a later analysis, each TCR beta chain was defined by its CDR3 amino acid sequence together with its V-gene family, and reads without a unique V-gene family were excluded. As a way to deal with suspected cross-contamination and a sequencing artifact, a later analysis dropped hundreds of nucleotide sequences that were highly shared and had low generation probability. In a later analysis, a clonal expansion index was calculated for each public chain from normalized within-repertoire ranks of inferred template counts. In a later analysis, generation probabilities were computed with a VDJ recombination model fitted to out-of-frame rearrangements, and the resulting probabilities were checked against IGoR. In a later analysis, hypergeometric tests were used to score TCR-TCR, TCR-HLA and TCR-CMV co-occurrence, with a repertoire-size bias correction applied to TCR pairs. In a later analysis, false discovery rates were estimated by permuting HLA or CMV assignments 20 times. In a later analysis, co-occurring TCRs were grouped using DBSCAN, and TCRdist sequence similarity was added for clustering within HLA-allele-positive subsets. Repertoires with fewer than 30,000 or more than 120,000 public chains were left out of co-occurrence clustering, as were five repertoires with anomalous nucleotide sharing. TCRdb took this table from immuneACCESS and kept in-frame rearrangements with V and J called. Such tables lack part of the clones; where checked against another copy, unresolved V genes explain under half of the gap, and the rest is unexplained. V, J and clone size are taken as reported in that table, and D and trimming were inferred from the DNA itself. This sample is represented by 150,000 to 200,000 clones; around two thirds of them were singletons. The top ten constitute more than 9% of the sample.

A note on this clone: This receptor's antigen is unknown. There are no base qualities to consult, and no much larger clone falls within one base.

The cohort comprised 710 or so healthy bone marrow donors. At the time of sampling, all cohort members were nominally healthy, though unrecorded immune exposures were likely present. The donor was CMV seropositive and was included in the group of 290 or so seropositive cohort members. A peripheral blood sample was provided by each donor, and peripheral blood mononuclear cells were used for TCR beta sequencing. The Qiagen DNeasy Blood Extraction Kit was used to extract genomic DNA from the blood cell samples. The chain employs TRBV27 and TRBJ1-1, with TRBD1 as a weak D call on 6 bases. The sequenced sample was PBMCs. This receptor was obtained from a man between 25 and 39 years old in good health and CMV-seropositive. CDR3 protein: CASSFKGHEAFF. The DNA sequence is as follows: TGTGCCAGCAGTTTTAAGGGACATGAAGCTTTCTTT.